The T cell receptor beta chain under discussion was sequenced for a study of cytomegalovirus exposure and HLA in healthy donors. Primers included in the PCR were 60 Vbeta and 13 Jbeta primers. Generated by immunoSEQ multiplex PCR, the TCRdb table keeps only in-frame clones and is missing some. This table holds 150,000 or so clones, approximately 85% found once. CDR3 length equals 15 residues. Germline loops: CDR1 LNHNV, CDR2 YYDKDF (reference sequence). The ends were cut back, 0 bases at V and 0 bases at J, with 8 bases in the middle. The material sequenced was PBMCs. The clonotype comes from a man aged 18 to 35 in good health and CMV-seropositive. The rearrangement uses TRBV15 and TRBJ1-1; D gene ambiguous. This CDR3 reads CATSRDRKMNTEAFF. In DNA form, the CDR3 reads TGTGCCACCAGCAGAGACAGAAAGATGAACACTGAAGCTTTCTTT.